This TCR beta chain was found in a study of control samples from healthy donors and cancer patients. Assay: immunoSEQ multiplex PCR; the TCRdb copy retains only in-frame clones and omits some. The sample records about 160,000 clones, about 94% being singletons. On this clone: The same CDR3 is also encoded by other DNA sequences in this sample.

The V end lost 2 bases, the J end lost 3 bases, and 5 bases lay between the germline ends. CDR1 and CDR2 from the germline V gene are MNHEY and SVGEGT. The CDR3 spans 12 residues. Sequencing input: blood. The rearrangement uses TRBV6-2 or TRBV6-3 and TRBJ2-7, with D hard to call. This sequence was found in a woman in her thirties or forties in good health. Here the CDR3 reads CASSYLDYEQYF. The CDR3 DNA follows: TGTGCCAGCAGTTACCTAGACTACGAGCAGTACTTC.